The 8 T cell receptor beta chains given below trace back to one sample, sequenced in a study of post-analysis software for immune sequencing data. These receptors lack a known antigen. Whole-study findings and limits: Compared with controls, patients had more of about five TRBV segments, including TRBV5-6, TRBV5-1 and TRBV20-1.

Each TCR beta cDNA library carried unique molecular identifiers. TCRdb re-derived calls from the PCR reads in MiXCR, one entry per CDR3 protein. The table has hundreds of thousands of distinct CDR3 sequences, roughly 45% seen once. Sequencing used blood. All receptors come from a girl between 5 and 17 years old with multiple sclerosis.

V usage is TRBV4-2 and J usage is TRBJ2-1; D could derive from TRBD1 or TRBD2 (6 bases each). The V gene lost 4 bases and the J gene lost 7 bases, with 20 bases spanning the gap. Germline CDR1 and CDR2: LGHNA and YNFKEQ. CDR3 length equals 16 residues. The CDR3: CASSRRGQRGVNEQFF. The CDR3 region has the DNA TGTGCCAGCAGCCGTAGGGGTCAGAGGGGGGTTAATGAGCAGTTCTTC.

The V call is TRBV20-1, the J call TRBJ2-5; TRBD2 aligns across 13 bases. The CDR3 runs to 14 residues. Germline trimming cut 6 bases from V and 6 bases from J; bases unmatched to any gene: 7. CDR1 and CDR2 from the germline V gene are DFQATT and SNEGSKA (reference sequence). CDR3 sequence: CSAPRTSGSQTQYF. The CDR3 nucleotides read TGCAGTGCCCCTAGGACTAGCGGGAGTCAGACCCAGTACTTC.

This clonotype turned up a few times. The chain employs TRBV20-1 and TRBJ2-5; 9 nucleotides line up with TRBD2. The assigned J gene may be wrong: the sequence end matches TRBJ2-7 better. This CDR3 has 14 residues. Germline-derived CDR1 and CDR2 are DFQATT and SNEGSKA (reference sequence). The CDR3 spells CSASFPLAGNEQYF. Here the CDR3 DNA reads TGCAGTGCTAGTTTTCCGCTAGCGGGAAACGAGCAGTACTTC.

CDR3 DNA sequence: TGTGCCAGCAGTTTTCGAGGGACTAGCGGGACCTACGAGCAGTACTTC. This gives the protein CASSFRGTSGTYEQYF. This chain connects TRBV27 to TRBJ2-7; 13 bases are a match to TRBD2. The J segment lost 2 bases and the V segment lost 3 bases, leaving 4 bases of the junction unmatched. The germline gives CDR1 MNHEY, CDR2 SMNVEV (reference sequence). There are 16 residues in the CDR3.

In its sample, this clonotype was seen a few times. The chain joins TRBV10-3 to TRBJ2-1; 10 bases are shared with TRBD1. The CDR3 extends over 14 amino acids. J was trimmed by 3 bases and V by 6 bases; bases with no gene match: 2. Germline CDR1 is ENHRY and CDR2 is SYGVKD. CDR3 coding DNA: TGTGCCATCAGGGGACAGGGGATCTACAATGAGCAGTTCTTC. As protein: CAIRGQGIYNEQFF.

The gene calls are TRBV6-5 and TRBJ1-2; D may be TRBD1 (5 bases). Germline values: CDR1 MNHEY, CDR2 SVGAGI. The ends were cut back, 1 base at V and 8 bases at J, with 14 bases in the middle. The CDR3 sequence is 14 residues long. The CDR3 DNA is TGTGCCAGCAGTTACTATCGCCAGGGTTCCGGCTACACCTTC. It codes for CASSYYRQGSGYTF.

This chain connects TRBV10-3 to TRBJ2-1; the match to TRBD2 covers 11 bases. The CDR3 has 15 amino acids. With V trimmed by 8 bases and J by 5 bases, 8 bases remained unmatched. The germline V gene encodes CDR1 ENHRY and CDR2 SYGVKD. The CDR3 DNA reads TGTGCCATCGGAGCCACTAGCGGGAGCCACAATGAGCAGTTCTTC. Encoded protein: CAIGATSGSHNEQFF.

The chain carries TRBV7-6 and TRBJ1-1; 7 bases align to TRBD1. This CDR3 spans 15 amino acids. With V trimmed by 7 bases and J by 1 base, 9 bases remained unmatched. Germline CDR1 and CDR2: SGHVS and FNYEAQ. CDR3 in DNA: TGTGCCAGCACCCGGATCCGACAGGGGAACACTGAAGCTTTCTTT. Translated: CASTRIRQGNTEAFF.